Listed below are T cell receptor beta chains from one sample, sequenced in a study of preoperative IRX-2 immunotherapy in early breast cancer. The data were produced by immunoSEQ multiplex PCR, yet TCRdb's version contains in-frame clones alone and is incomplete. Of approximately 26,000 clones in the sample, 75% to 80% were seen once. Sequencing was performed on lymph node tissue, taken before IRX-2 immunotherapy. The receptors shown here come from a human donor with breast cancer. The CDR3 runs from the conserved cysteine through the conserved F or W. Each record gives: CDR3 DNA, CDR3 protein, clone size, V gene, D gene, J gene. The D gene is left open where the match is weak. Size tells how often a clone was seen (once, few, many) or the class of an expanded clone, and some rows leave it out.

TGCGCCAGCAGCCAACAACAGGACCCTTGGCGGGAGCAGTACTTC CASSQQQDPWREQYF - TRBV1 - TRBJ2-7
TGTGCCAGCAGCCGTAGCGGGATCACTGAAGCTTTCTTT CASSRSGITEAFF few TRBV6-8 - TRBJ1-1
TGTGCCAGCAGCCCGAGTAATCGGGCGCGAGGAAACACCATATATTTT CASSPSNRARGNTIYF - TRBV11-3 - TRBJ1-3
TGTGCCAGCAGCTGGAGGGGTAGTTCTGGAAACACCATATATTTT CASSWRGSSGNTIYF few TRBV7-6 - TRBJ1-3
TGTGCCAGCAGTGAAGCGCGGAGGGGTAATGAAAAACTGTTTTTT CASSEARRGNEKLFF - TRBV6-1 - TRBJ1-4
TGTGCCAGTAGATCTACCGGGACAGGGACCTACGAGCAGTACTTC CASRSTGTGTYEQYF - TRBV19 TRBD1 TRBJ2-7
TGTGCCAGTAGTATAGCCTCCCACCGGGGGATTGGTCAGCCCCAGCATTTT CASSIASHRGIGQPQHF - TRBV19 - TRBJ1-5
TGTGCCAGCAGCCCCGGGGCCGGGACATCTAGGTCCTACGAGCAGTACTTC CASSPGAGTSRSYEQYF - TRBV28 - TRBJ2-7
TGTGCCAGCAGTTCCATAGAAGGGAACGATCAGCCCCAGCATTTT CASSSIEGNDQPQHF - TRBV6-8 - TRBJ1-5
TGTGCCAGCAGCGTCCTCGGGAGCCAGGATGGGACCCAGTACTTC CASSVLGSQDGTQYF - TRBV7-7 - TRBJ2-5
TGTGCCAGCAGTCGAGGATACACCGGGGAGCTGTTTTTT CASSRGYTGELFF - TRBV6-8 - TRBJ2-2
TGCAGCGTGGAAAATACAGGGTCGGACACCGGGGAGCTGTTTTTT CSVENTGSDTGELFF - TRBV29-1 - TRBJ2-2
TGTGCCAGTAGCCCGGAGACAGTCGGGTGGGCTGAAGCTTTCTTT CASSPETVGWAEAFF - TRBV19 - TRBJ1-1
TGCGCCAGCAGCCAAGTCCCGGGACAGTTTTGGGGCTACACCTTC CASSQVPGQFWGYTF - TRBV1 - TRBJ1-2
TGTGCCAGCAGTTACTCCGACAGGGGACATCTTAATGCGGGCTACACCTTC CASSYSDRGHLNAGYTF - TRBV6-8 TRBD1 TRBJ1-2
TGTGCCAGCAGTCAGCCGAGACAGGGTATGAAGAATCAGCCCCAGCATTTT CASSQPRQGMKNQPQHF - TRBV28 TRBD1 TRBJ1-5
TGTGCCAGCAGTGAGGGACAGCTGAGGGGCGGGGAGCTGTTTTTT CASSEGQLRGGELFF - TRBV7-1 TRBD1 TRBJ2-2
TGTGCCAGCTCACCTATGACCGAATATGGAAACACCATATATTTT CASSPMTEYGNTIYF - TRBV18 - TRBJ1-3
TGTGCCAGCAGATATAGAGATAATTCACCCCTCCACTTT CASRYRDNSPLHF - TRBV6-8 - TRBJ1-6
TGCGCCAGCAGCTTGGGACTGGCGGGGAACACTGAAGCTTTCTTT CASSLGLAGNTEAFF - TRBV5-1 - TRBJ1-1
TGTGCCAGCACCCCAGGGAACAGAGACAATGAGCAGTTCTTC CASTPGNRDNEQFF - TRBV6-8 - TRBJ2-1
TGTGCCTGGAGTGCGACGTCCGGGGTCAGCTCCTATAATTCACCCCTCCACTTT CAWSATSGVSSYNSPLHF - TRBV30 - TRBJ1-6
TGTGCCAGCTCACCACTTCCCACCACAGGGAACACTGAAGCTTTCTTT CASSPLPTTGNTEAFF - TRBV18 - TRBJ1-1
TGTGCCAGCCTTCCCACGAGACCCAGCTCCTATAATTCACCCCTCCACTTT CASLPTRPSSYNSPLHF - TRBV28 - TRBJ1-6